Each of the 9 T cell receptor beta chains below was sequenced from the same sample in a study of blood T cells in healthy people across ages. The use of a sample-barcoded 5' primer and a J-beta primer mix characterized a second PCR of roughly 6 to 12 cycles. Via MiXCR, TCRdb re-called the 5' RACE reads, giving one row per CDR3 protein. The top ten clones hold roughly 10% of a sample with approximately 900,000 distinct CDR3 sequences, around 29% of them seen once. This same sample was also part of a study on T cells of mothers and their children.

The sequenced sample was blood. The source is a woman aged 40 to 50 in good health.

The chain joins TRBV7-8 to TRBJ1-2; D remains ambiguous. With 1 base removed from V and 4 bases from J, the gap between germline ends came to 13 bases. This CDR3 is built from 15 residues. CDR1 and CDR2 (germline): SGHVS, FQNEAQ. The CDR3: CASSLEPGGSYGYTF. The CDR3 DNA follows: TGTGCCAGCAGCTTAGAGCCGGGAGGGAGCTATGGCTACACCTTC.

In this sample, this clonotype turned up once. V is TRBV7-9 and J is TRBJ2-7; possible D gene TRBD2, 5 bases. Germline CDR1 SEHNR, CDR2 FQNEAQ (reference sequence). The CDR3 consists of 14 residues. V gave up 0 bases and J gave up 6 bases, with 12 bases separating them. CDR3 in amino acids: CASSLAPSPGEQYF. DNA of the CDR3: TGTGCCAGCAGCTTAGCCCCTAGCCCCGGCGAGCAGTACTTC.

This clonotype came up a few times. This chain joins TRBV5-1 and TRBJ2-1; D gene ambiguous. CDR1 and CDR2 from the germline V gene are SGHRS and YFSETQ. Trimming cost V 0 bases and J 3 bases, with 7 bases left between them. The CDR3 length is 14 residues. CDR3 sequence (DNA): TGCGCCAGCAGCTTGGCAGAGTTCTACAATGAGCAGTTCTTC. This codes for CASSLAEFYNEQFF.

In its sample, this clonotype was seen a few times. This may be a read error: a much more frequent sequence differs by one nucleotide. The CDR3 region is CAGSLGTGMYEQYF. The CDR3 DNA is TGCGCCGGCAGCTTGGGTACAGGGATGTACGAGCAGTACTTC. This chain links TRBV5-1 with TRBJ2-7; a possible D gene is TRBD1 (6 bases). This CDR3 has 14 amino acids. From germline, CDR1 is SGHRS and CDR2 YFSETQ.

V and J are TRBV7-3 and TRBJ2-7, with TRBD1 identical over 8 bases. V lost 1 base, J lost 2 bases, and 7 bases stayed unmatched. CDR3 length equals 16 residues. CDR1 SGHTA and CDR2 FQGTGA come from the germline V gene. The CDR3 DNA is TGTGCCAGCAGCTTAAGGCGGACAGGGAATCCCTACGAGCAGTACTTC. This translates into CASSLRRTGNPYEQYF.

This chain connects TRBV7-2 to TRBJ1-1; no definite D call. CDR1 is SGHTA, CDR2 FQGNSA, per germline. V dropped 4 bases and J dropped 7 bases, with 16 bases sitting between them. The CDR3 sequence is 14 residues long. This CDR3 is CASSSVGGTIEAFF. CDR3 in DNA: TGTGCCAGCAGCTCCGTGGGAGGCACCATTGAAGCTTTCTTT.

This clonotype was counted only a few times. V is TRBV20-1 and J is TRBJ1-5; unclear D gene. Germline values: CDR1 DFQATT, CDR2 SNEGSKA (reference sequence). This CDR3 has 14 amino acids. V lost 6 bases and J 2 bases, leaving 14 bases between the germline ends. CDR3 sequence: CSATVGLGNQPQHF. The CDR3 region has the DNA TGCAGTGCGACGGTGGGTCTCGGCAATCAGCCCCAGCATTTT.

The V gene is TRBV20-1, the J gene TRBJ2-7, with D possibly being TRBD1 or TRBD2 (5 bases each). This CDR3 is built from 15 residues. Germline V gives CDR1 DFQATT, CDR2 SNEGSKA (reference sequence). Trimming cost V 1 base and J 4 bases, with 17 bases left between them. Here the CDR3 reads CSARGLGAWEYEQYF. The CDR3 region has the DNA TGCAGTGCTAGAGGGTTAGGGGCCTGGGAGTACGAGCAGTACTTC.

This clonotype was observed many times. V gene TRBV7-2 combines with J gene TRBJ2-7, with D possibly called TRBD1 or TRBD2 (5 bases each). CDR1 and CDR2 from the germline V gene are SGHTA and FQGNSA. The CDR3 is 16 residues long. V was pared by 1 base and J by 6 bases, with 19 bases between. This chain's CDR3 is CASSLGPGRSLLEQYF. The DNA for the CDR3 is TGTGCCAGCAGCTTAGGTCCGGGACGGAGTTTGCTCGAGCAGTACTTC.